The sequence of this T cell receptor (beta chain) was determined in a study of blood T cell repertoires in COVID-19. Study details: Collection of acute and convalescent COVID-19 samples took place in the United States, Italy and Spain. T cells, B-cell-depleted T cells, or PBMCs provided the cDNA or gDNA that served as material.

In the original workflow: Quantification of nucleated cells was approximated via reference gene primer amplification. Produced via immunoSEQ multiplex PCR; TCRdb's table is partial and in-frame only. The V and J calls and the clone size are those of that table, but D and trimming were determined from the DNA. The repertoire consists of 400,000 to 500,000 clones, with around 86% occurring once and the leading ten covering 1.4%. With 0 bases removed from V and 1 base from J, the gap between germline ends came to 12 bases. Germline assignment: CDR1 LGHDT and CDR2 YNNKEL (reference sequence). The CDR3 covers 16 residues.

The sample was peripheral blood. V is TRBV3-1 (or the pseudogene TRBV3-2) and J is TRBJ1-1, with unresolved D. The receptor comes from a woman younger than 45 with active or convalescent COVID-19. The CDR3 protein is CASSQDWASANTEAFF. The CDR3 DNA reads TGTGCCAGCAGCCAAGATTGGGCCAGTGCGAACACTGAAGCTTTCTTT.